The T cell receptor (beta chain) under discussion was sequenced for a study of patients and donors after allogeneic stem cell transplantation. Using its own MiXCR run on the RT-PCR reads, TCRdb lists one record per CDR3 protein. This sample carries approximately 200,000 distinct CDR3 sequences, around two fifths of them seen once, and the ten largest clones take approximately 32%. Germline CDR1 KGHDR, CDR2 SFDVKD. V lost 2 bases, J lost 2 bases, and 9 bases lay in between. The CDR3 contains 14 residues. This clonotype was detected only a few times. The TCR comes from a human donor who was either an allogeneic HSCT recipient or a stem cell or donor lymphocyte infusion donor (not recorded which). It is not recorded whose cells these are; they may come from a transplant donor. The sequenced sample consisted of blood, either unsorted or a sorted T cell fraction (not recorded which). V gene TRBV24-1 combines with J gene TRBJ2-7; D not certain. The CDR3 here is CATSDYPGTYEQYF. As DNA, the CDR3 is TGTGCCACCAGTGATTACCCAGGCACCTACGAGCAGTACTTC.